These 30 T cell receptor beta chains were sequenced from one sample in a study of patients and donors after allogeneic stem cell transplantation (dated by TCRdb to the early 2020s). The library was obtained by RT-PCR. TCRdb names NextSeq 550 as the instrument used. Through fastp at Q25 and MiXCR, TCRdb rebuilt clones from the public reads, retaining in-frame beta chains. Each record represents a unique CDR3 protein, reported with the most common genes and DNA among its rows. This sample gives approximately 150,000 distinct CDR3 sequences in total; approximately 30% of them show up just once. The ten largest clones take up 3.2% of the sample. The sequenced sample was blood, either unsorted or a sorted T cell fraction (not recorded which). The receptors come from a human donor who was either an allogeneic HSCT recipient or a stem cell or donor lymphocyte infusion donor (not recorded which). It is not recorded whose cells these are; they may come from a transplant donor.

The chain has TRBV4-3 and TRBJ2-7; D might be TRBD1 (5 bases). CDR3 length: 14 amino acids. The V end was cut by 4 bases, the J end by 0 bases, with 10 bases between. The V gene's germline CDR1 is LGHNA and CDR2 YSLEER. CDR3 sequence (DNA): TGCGCCAGCAGCCCTCAACAGGTCTCCTACGAGCAGTACTTC. Amino acids: CASSPQQVSYEQYF.

A few counts support this clonotype. The chain recombines TRBV4-2 with TRBJ1-2, with a possible D match to TRBD1 (5 bases). This CDR3 is 16 amino acids long. From germline, CDR1 is LGHNA and CDR2 YNFKEQ. V was cut by 0 bases and J by 5 bases, with 16 bases left in between. The CDR3 region is CASSQDSWGESYGYTF. The CDR3 nucleotides are TGTGCCAGCAGCCAAGACTCCTGGGGGGAATCATATGGCTACACCTTC.

This clonotype appeared a few times. V gene TRBV7-9 combines with J gene TRBJ1-1; D perhaps matches TRBD1 (5 bases). The germline CDR1 and CDR2 sequences are SEHNR and FQNEAQ (reference sequence). V was shortened by 4 bases and J by 1 base, with 13 bases between the two germline ends. The CDR3 sequence is 15 residues long. CDR3 region: CASSSRQGGNTEAFF. The CDR3 DNA reads as TGTGCCAGCAGCTCCCGCCAGGGAGGGAACACTGAAGCTTTCTTT.

The chain recombines TRBV30 with TRBJ1-6; D remains unclear. Germline CDR1 and CDR2: GTSNPN and SVGIG (reference sequence). The CDR3 extends over 16 amino acids. V shed 0 bases and J shed 5 bases, with 14 bases lying between them. CDR3 coding DNA: TGTGCCTGGAGTGTATTTGGGCCGAGCCATAATTCACCCCTCCACTTT. It translates to CAWSVFGPSHNSPLHF.

The V and J genes are TRBV20-1 and TRBJ2-1; 9 nucleotides agree with TRBD2. There are 17 residues in the CDR3. Trimming took 3 bases from V and 4 from J; bases not matched to a gene: 13. CDR1 is DFQATT and CDR2 is SNEGSKA in the germline V gene (reference sequence). The CDR3 protein is CSARPRASGMRYNEQFF. As DNA, the CDR3 is TGCAGTGCTAGGCCCCGGGCTAGCGGGATGAGATACAATGAGCAGTTCTTC.

This clonotype has a handful of counts. The CDR3 bases are TGTGCCAGCAGTCCCCGGGGGGGGTCCTACGAGCAGTACTTC. It translates to CASSPRGGSYEQYF. V is TRBV12-3 or TRBV12-4 and J is TRBJ2-7; 8 bases agree with TRBD2. Trimming removed 5 bases from V and 1 base from J; junction bases left unmatched: 4. The CDR3 sequence is 14 residues long.

V and J are TRBV6-2 or TRBV6-3 and TRBJ1-1; D remains unclear. From germline, CDR1 is MNHEY and CDR2 SVGEGT. V was pared by 7 bases and J by 4 bases, with 16 bases between. This CDR3 has 14 amino acids. Written as DNA, the CDR3 is TGTGCCAGCACCCTCGGGAGGGTGGGCACTGAAGCTTTCTTT. As protein: CASTLGRVGTEAFF.

The genes are TRBV27 and TRBJ2-3; 12 bases are a match to TRBD2. Trimming took 4 bases from V and 2 from J; bases not matched to a gene: 4. This CDR3 spans 16 amino acids. Looked up from germline, CDR1 is MNHEY and CDR2 is SMNVEV (reference sequence). CDR3 nucleotide sequence: TGTGCCAGCAGTTCACTAGCGGGAGGAACCACAGATACGCAGTATTTT. Its protein product is CASSSLAGGTTDTQYF.

This clonotype has a single count. The J gene is TRBJ2-7, the V gene TRBV3-1, with D hard to call. The CDR3 runs 12 residues. The V end lost 0 bases, the J end lost 4 bases, and 4 bases lay between the germline ends. CDR1 LGHDT and CDR2 YNNKEL come from the germline V gene (reference sequence). CDR3 DNA: TGTGCCAGCAGCCAAGACATATACGAGCAGTACTTC. This codes for CASSQDIYEQYF.

V gene TRBV12-3 or TRBV12-4 combines with J gene TRBJ1-1, with D maybe TRBD1 (6 bases). The CDR3 extends over 13 amino acids. Trimming shortened V by 11 bases and J by 1 base, and 14 bases separated the two germline ends. The CDR3 DNA sequence: TGTGCCGTTCGACAGGAAGGGAACACTGAAGCTTTCTTT. Translating gives CAVRQEGNTEAFF.

This clonotype has more than one count but fewer than ten. The V call is TRBV4-3, the J call TRBJ2-3, with D possibly being TRBD2 (5 bases). V gave up 0 bases and J gave up 3 bases, with 10 bases separating them. The length of the CDR3 is 15 residues. CDR1 and CDR2 from the germline V gene are LGHNA and YSLEER. CDR3 region: CASSQDPGWTDTQYF. CDR3 sequence (DNA): TGCGCCAGCAGCCAAGATCCGGGGTGGACAGATACGCAGTATTTT.

The V and J genes are TRBV7-2 and TRBJ2-5; no definite D call. The CDR3 extends over 14 amino acids. Germline lookup yields CDR1 SGHTA and CDR2 FQGNSA. Trimming removed 5 bases at V and 2 bases at J, with 12 bases between. CDR3 sequence: CASSLGWMQETQYF. The CDR3 DNA reads as TGTGCCAGCAGCCTTGGGTGGATGCAAGAGACCCAGTACTTC.

This clonotype came up a few times. This chain links TRBV5-1 with TRBJ1-2, with D uncertain. CDR3 size: 14 residues. Looked up from germline, CDR1 is SGHRS and CDR2 is YFSETQ. With 0 bases removed from V and 4 bases from J, the gap between germline ends came to 10 bases. CDR3: CASSLAGFLYGYTF. CDR3 DNA: TGCGCCAGCAGCTTGGCGGGGTTCCTCTATGGCTACACCTTC.

This clonotype has just a few counts. The rearrangement links TRBV24-1 to TRBJ2-1; a weak D match, TRBD2 (6 bases). V lost 4 bases and J 6 bases, leaving 15 bases between the germline ends. CDR1 KGHDR and CDR2 SFDVKD come from the germline V gene. There are 15 residues in the CDR3. CDR3: CATSDVREKRNEQFF. The DNA for the CDR3 is TGTGCCACCAGTGACGTACGGGAGAAGCGCAATGAGCAGTTCTTC.

This clonotype was seen only a few times. The chain uses TRBV20-1 and TRBJ1-5; possible D gene TRBD1, 6 bases. Trimming stripped 6 bases from V and 3 bases from J, with 15 bases between. The germline gives CDR1 DFQATT, CDR2 SNEGSKA (reference sequence). The CDR3 loop spans 14 amino acids. CDR3 sequence reads: CSALTGSPNQPQHF. As DNA, the CDR3 is TGCAGTGCCCTAACAGGGTCTCCCAATCAGCCCCAGCATTTT.

The chain carries TRBV29-1 and TRBJ2-7; D is unresolved. CDR3 length equals 11 residues. The germline CDR1 and CDR2 sequences are SQVTM and ANQGSEA. Trimming stripped 4 bases from V and 0 bases from J, with 4 bases between. CDR3 region: CSVVYSYEQYF. In DNA form, the CDR3 reads TGCAGCGTTGTGTACTCCTACGAGCAGTACTTC.

The chain combines TRBV6-6 with TRBJ2-7; no definite D call. The ends were cut back, 0 bases at V and 6 bases at J, with 6 bases in the middle. This CDR3 is 12 amino acids long. Germline V gene data show CDR1 as MNHNY and CDR2 as SVGAGI (reference sequence). The CDR3 DNA follows: TGTGCCAGCAGTTACTCGAATGCCGAGCAGTACTTC. Amino acids: CASSYSNAEQYF.

The chain is built from TRBV12-3 or TRBV12-4 and TRBJ2-3; D is perhaps TRBD1 (6 bases). The CDR3 covers 14 residues. Trimming removed 6 bases at V and 0 bases at J, with 10 bases between. The CDR3, as DNA: TGTGCCAGCAGCCAGACAGGTAGCACAGATACGCAGTATTTT. It codes for CASSQTGSTDTQYF.

The rearrangement uses TRBV6-8 and TRBJ2-7, with D perhaps TRBD1 (6 bases). V was trimmed by 2 bases and J by 3 bases, leaving 14 bases between them. The length of the CDR3 is 15 residues. Germline CDR1 is MNHGY and CDR2 is SAAAGT. CDR3 in amino acids: CASSYGGFQNYEQYF. CDR3 nucleotide sequence: TGTGCCAGCAGTTACGGGGGCTTTCAAAACTACGAGCAGTACTTC.

Only a few counts were recorded for this clonotype. The chain has TRBV20-1 and TRBJ1-5; D call uncertain. This CDR3 contains 16 residues. The germline V gene has CDR1 DFQATT and CDR2 SNEGSKA (reference sequence). Trimming removed 1 base from V and 6 bases from J, with 19 bases in between. CDR3 sequence: CSARVEGRGVGQPQHF. The DNA for the CDR3 is TGCAGTGCTAGAGTGGAGGGAAGAGGAGTAGGTCAGCCCCAGCATTTT.

The V gene is TRBV9, the J gene TRBJ2-7; possibly TRBD1 for D (5 bases). Germline loops: CDR1 SGDLS, CDR2 YYNGEE. The V end was cut by 4 bases, the J end by 7 bases, with 12 bases between. The CDR3 is 12 residues long. CDR3 sequence reads: CASSQGAGEQYF. The CDR3, as DNA: TGTGCCAGCAGCCAAGGGGCTGGAGAGCAGTACTTC.

The V gene is TRBV5-6, the J gene TRBJ2-7; D is possibly TRBD1 or TRBD2 (6 bases each). Trimming cost V 4 bases and J 4 bases, with 15 bases left between them. Germline lookup yields CDR1 SGHDT and CDR2 YYEEEE. This CDR3 is built from 14 residues. Here the CDR3 reads CASSPRGGGYEQYF. CDR3 sequence (DNA): TGTGCCAGCAGCCCCCGTGGAGGGGGGTACGAGCAGTACTTC.

This clonotype was counted a few times. The gene calls are TRBV3-1 and TRBJ2-3, with D possibly matching TRBD2 (5 bases). Germline loops: CDR1 LGHDT, CDR2 YNNKEL (reference sequence). V lost 4 bases and J lost 7, with 6 bases in between. This CDR3 has 11 amino acids. Here the CDR3 DNA reads TGTGCCAGCAGCCTCGGGAATACGCAGTATTTT. Encoded protein: CASSLGNTQYF.

The chain carries TRBV10-3 and TRBJ1-6; 7 nucleotides line up with TRBD1. The CDR3 is 14 amino acids. J lost 2 bases, V lost 5 bases, and 0 bases had no gene match. CDR1 and CDR2 (germline): ENHRY, SYGVKD. The CDR3 nucleotides read TGTGCCATCAGTCAGGGGGCCTATAATTCACCCCTCCACTTT. This translates into CAISQGAYNSPLHF.

The chain has TRBV4-2 and TRBJ2-7; 11 bases are shared with TRBD2. The CDR3 has 17 amino acids. CDR1 is LGHNA, CDR2 YNFKEQ, per germline. J was trimmed by 1 base and V by 0 bases; bases with no gene match: 5. This CDR3 reads CASSQELAGAPSYEQYF. The CDR3 nucleotides are TGTGCCAGCAGCCAAGAACTAGCGGGAGCCCCTTCCTACGAGCAGTACTTC.

This chain links TRBV5-1 with TRBJ2-2, with D possibly matching TRBD2 (5 bases). V was pared by 4 bases and J by 0 bases, with 19 bases between. The CDR3 loop spans 18 amino acids. From germline, CDR1 is SGHRS and CDR2 YFSETQ. The CDR3 protein is CASSQTRVRETNTGELFF. The CDR3, as DNA: TGCGCCAGCAGCCAGACGAGAGTCCGGGAAACGAACACCGGGGAGCTGTTTTTT.

V gene TRBV30 combines with J gene TRBJ2-7, with 7 bases identical to TRBD1. The CDR3 loop spans 13 amino acids. Looked up from germline, CDR1 is GTSNPN and CDR2 is SVGIG (reference sequence). Losses at the gene ends were 2 bases for V and 3 bases for J; bases not matched to a gene: 4. In DNA form, the CDR3 reads TGTGCCTGGAGTTGGACAGGCCTCTACGAGCAGTACTTC. It yields the protein CAWSWTGLYEQYF.

The chain uses TRBV7-9 and TRBJ2-7; D is unclear. Germline-derived CDR1 and CDR2 are SEHNR and FQNEAQ (reference sequence). The V and J ends lost 4 bases and 4 bases respectively, with 17 bases between them. This CDR3 is built from 15 residues. The CDR3 loop is CASSSYRNNFYEQYF. CDR3 bases: TGTGCCAGCAGCTCCTATCGAAACAACTTTTACGAGCAGTACTTC.

This clonotype was seen a handful of times. The V gene is TRBV6-5, the J gene TRBJ2-5, with TRBD2 matching 13 bases. CDR3 length equals 15 residues. V gave up 6 bases and J gave up 5 bases; unmatched junction bases: 6. Germline V gene data show CDR1 as MNHEY and CDR2 as SVGAGI. The CDR3 DNA follows: TGTGCCAGCAGCTTGGGGACTAGCGGGATTGAGACCCAGTACTTC. Translated: CASSLGTSGIETQYF.

This chain links TRBV20-1 with TRBJ1-2; D remains unclear. This CDR3 region has 12 residues. V gave up 0 bases and J gave up 5 bases, with 7 bases separating them. Germline CDR1 reads DFQATT; CDR2 reads SNEGSKA (reference sequence). The CDR3 is CSARDGPYGYTF. The CDR3 nucleotides read TGCAGTGCTAGAGATGGCCCGTATGGCTACACCTTC.